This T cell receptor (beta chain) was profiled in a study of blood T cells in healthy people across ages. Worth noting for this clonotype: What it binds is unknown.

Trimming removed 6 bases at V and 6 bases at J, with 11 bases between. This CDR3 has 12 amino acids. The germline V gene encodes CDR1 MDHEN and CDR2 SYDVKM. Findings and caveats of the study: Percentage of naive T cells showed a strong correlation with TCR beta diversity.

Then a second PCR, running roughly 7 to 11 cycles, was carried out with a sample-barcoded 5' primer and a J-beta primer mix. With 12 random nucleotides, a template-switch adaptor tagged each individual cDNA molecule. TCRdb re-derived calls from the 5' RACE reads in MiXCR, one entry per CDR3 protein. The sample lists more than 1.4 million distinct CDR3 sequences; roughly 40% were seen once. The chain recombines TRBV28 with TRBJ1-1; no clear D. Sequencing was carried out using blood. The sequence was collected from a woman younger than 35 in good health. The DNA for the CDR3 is TGTGCCAGCAGAAATCTTGCCGCTGAAGCTTTCTTT. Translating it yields CASRNLAAEAFF.